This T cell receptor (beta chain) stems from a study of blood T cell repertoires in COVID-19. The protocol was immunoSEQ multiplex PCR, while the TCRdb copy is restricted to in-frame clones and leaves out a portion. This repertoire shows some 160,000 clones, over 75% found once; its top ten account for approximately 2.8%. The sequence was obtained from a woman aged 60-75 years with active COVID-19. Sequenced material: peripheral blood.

CDR3 nucleotides: TGTGCCAGCAGCCCATGGACTAGCGCCACAGATACGCAGTATTTT. This gives the protein CASSPWTSATDTQYF. V is TRBV7-2 and J is TRBJ2-3, with TRBD2 identical over 9 bases. The CDR3 has 15 residues. V shed 5 bases and J 2 bases; nucleotides not matched to a gene: 5. Germline V gene data show CDR1 as SGHTA and CDR2 as FQGNSA.